This T cell receptor (beta chain) was retrieved from a study of neurological immune-mediated disorders. As for the study in general: For the 34 multiple sclerosis patients, the disease was relapsing-remitting in 31 and secondary progressive in 3.

As for the cDNA, it was generated by 5'RACE with 10-nucleotide random UMIs. Each CDR3 protein is one row after TCRdb ran MiXCR on the 5' RACE reads. The table lists 70,000 or so distinct CDR3 sequences, around 3% of them singletons. This clonotype was counted at least ten times. V was clipped by 0 bases and J by 3 bases, with 12 bases between them. The CDR3 is 15 amino acids. Germline loops: CDR1 SGHRS, CDR2 YFSETQ. The sequenced sample was PBMCs. The chain links TRBV5-1 to TRBJ1-1; D possibly corresponds to TRBD1 (6 bases). The clonotype comes from a woman in her 50s with multiple sclerosis. CDR3 sequence reads: CASSLVGGKDTEAFF. The CDR3 DNA follows: TGCGCCAGCAGCTTGGTAGGGGGGAAGGACACTGAAGCTTTCTTT.